Here is one T cell receptor beta chain with its context. Per the original methods: Reference gene primers were amplified, and this amplification served to estimate nucleated cell counts. This table comes from immunoSEQ multiplex PCR, and its TCRdb copy is limited to in-frame clones, with some not included. The DNA was the basis for D and trimming; V, J and clone size are from that table. Of fewer than 300,000 clones in the sample, roughly 90% were seen once. This record comes from a study of blood T cell repertoires in COVID-19. The overall study: PBMCs, B-cell-depleted T cells, or T cells provided the cDNA or gDNA that made up the material.

Sequencing input: peripheral blood. The TCR sequence derives from a woman aged 30 to 39 with COVID-19, enrolled during active disease.

CDR3 bases: TGTGCCAGCAAGTACGGTAGCAATCAGCCCCAGCATTTT. Its translation: CASKYGSNQPQHF. V usage is TRBV28 and J usage is TRBJ1-5, with D unresolved. This CDR3 comprises 13 residues. The germline V and J ends were trimmed by 7 bases and 0 bases, with 7 bases remaining between them. Germline V gives CDR1 MDHEN, CDR2 SYDVKM.